This T cell receptor beta chain was captured in a study of blood T cell repertoires in COVID-19 (TCRdb year 2020). Background on the whole study: Samples covering the acute and convalescent phases of COVID-19 were provided by collaborators in the United States, Italy and Spain. The material from the prospective study consisted of cDNA or gDNA derived from T cells, B-cell-depleted T cells, or PBMCs. The dataset comprised deeply sampled blood TCRbeta repertoires from subjects exposed to, actively infected with, or recovered from COVID-19. The repertoires were released in a freely available public database meant as a resource for research on the immune response to SARS-CoV-2. Samples came from the ongoing ImmuneRACE study (first 160 participants) plus 1,254 subjects from 6 global collaborators. A de-identified subject ID, COVID-19 status, age in years and sex were almost always included in the sample metadata. Where available, HLA class I and class II types were taken from metadata supplied by the sample provider and were not determined by assay-based typing. What the work shows at the level of the full study, not this receptor alone: How much clinical and demographic metadata was included differed by source and by participant, and the metadata was provided uncurated.

TCRbeta CDR3 regions were amplified from genomic DNA using the immunoSEQ Assay, a bias-controlled multiplex PCR. On the study's bioinformatics: The number of nucleated cells in each sample was estimated by amplification of reference gene primers within the assay. Sequence reads were collapsed and filtered to measure the absolute abundance of every unique TCRbeta CDR3 rearrangement. For each sample, productive Simpson clonality was calculated as the square root of Simpson's diversity index over productive rearrangements. The clones in this table, taken by TCRdb from immuneACCESS, are in-frame only. Not every clone is retained; where verified, under half of the shortfall comes from an unresolved V gene, and the cause of the rest is unknown. That table supplies the V and J calls and clone size; D and trimming were determined from the DNA. This sample gives 200,000 to 300,000 clones in total; around nine tenths of them show up just once. About 1.3% of the sample is held by the ten biggest clonotypes.

Whole blood was collected in K2EDTA tubes by collaborating institutions according to the institutions' own protocols. Collaborator samples were shipped for TCRbeta analysis as frozen whole blood, isolated PBMCs, or DNA extracted from either sample type. V and J lose 3 bases and 0 bases, and a span of 8 bases separates them. Taken from cysteine to phenylalanine, the CDR3 has 15 residues. Only the CDR3 portion is preserved as DNA: 45 bases, with reading frame beginning at the first base. Concerning this clone: Which antigen it targets is not known. No base-level quality is on record; no much larger clone is a single base apart.

Source material: peripheral blood. The receptor was isolated from a man at least 80 years old with acute or convalescent COVID-19. This chain joins TRBV23-1 to TRBJ1-4, with the D segment identity uncertain. TRBV23-1 belongs to the ORF category, with a function that is uncertain. At the DNA level, the sequence is TGCGCCAGCAGTCAGACGGACTCAACTAATGAAAAACTGTTTTTT. This encodes CASSQTDSTNEKLFF.